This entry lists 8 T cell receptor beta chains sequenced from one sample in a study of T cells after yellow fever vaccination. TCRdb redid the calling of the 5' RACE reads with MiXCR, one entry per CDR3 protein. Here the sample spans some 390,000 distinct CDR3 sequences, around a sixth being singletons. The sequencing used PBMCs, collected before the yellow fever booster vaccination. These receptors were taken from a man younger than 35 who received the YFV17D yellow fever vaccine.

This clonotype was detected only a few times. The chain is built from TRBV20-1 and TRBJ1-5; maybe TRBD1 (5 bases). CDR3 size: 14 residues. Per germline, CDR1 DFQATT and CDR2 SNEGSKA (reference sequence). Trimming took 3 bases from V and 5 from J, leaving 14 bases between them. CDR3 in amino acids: CSARTGTRDQPQHF. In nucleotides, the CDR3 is TGCAGTGCTAGGACCGGGACCCGCGATCAGCCCCAGCATTTT.

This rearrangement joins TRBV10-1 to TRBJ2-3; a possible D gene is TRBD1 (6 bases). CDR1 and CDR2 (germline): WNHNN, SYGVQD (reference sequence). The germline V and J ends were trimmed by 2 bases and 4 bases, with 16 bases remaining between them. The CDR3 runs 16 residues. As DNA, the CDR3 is TGCGCCAGCAGTGAGCACCAGGGGAGAGGTGCAGATACGCAGTATTTT. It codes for CASSEHQGRGADTQYF.

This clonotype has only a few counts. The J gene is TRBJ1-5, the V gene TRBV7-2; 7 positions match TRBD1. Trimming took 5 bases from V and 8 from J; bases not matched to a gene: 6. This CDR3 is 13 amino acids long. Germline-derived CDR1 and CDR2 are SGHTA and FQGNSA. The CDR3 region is CASSQNRGEPQHF. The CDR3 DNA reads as TGTGCCAGCAGCCAAAACAGGGGTGAGCCCCAGCATTTT.

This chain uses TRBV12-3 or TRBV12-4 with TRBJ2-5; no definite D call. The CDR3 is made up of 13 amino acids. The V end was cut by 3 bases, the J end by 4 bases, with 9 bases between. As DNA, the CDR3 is TGTGCCAGCAGTTTCGGGTTGAGAGAGACCCAGTACTTC. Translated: CASSFGLRETQYF.

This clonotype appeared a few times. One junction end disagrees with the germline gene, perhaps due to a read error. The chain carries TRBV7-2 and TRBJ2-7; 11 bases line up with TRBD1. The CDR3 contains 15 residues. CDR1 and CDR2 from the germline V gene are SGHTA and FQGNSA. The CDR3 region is CASSLRTGGSHEQYF. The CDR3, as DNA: TGTGCCAGCAGCCTTCGGACAGGGGGCTCCCACGAGCAGTACTTC.

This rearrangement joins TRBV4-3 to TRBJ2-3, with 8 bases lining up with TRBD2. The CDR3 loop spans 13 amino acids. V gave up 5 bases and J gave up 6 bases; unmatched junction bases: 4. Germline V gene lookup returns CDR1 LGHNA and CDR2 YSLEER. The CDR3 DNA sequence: TGCGCCAGCAGCTCACTAGCGGAGGATACGCAGTATTTT. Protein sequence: CASSSLAEDTQYF.

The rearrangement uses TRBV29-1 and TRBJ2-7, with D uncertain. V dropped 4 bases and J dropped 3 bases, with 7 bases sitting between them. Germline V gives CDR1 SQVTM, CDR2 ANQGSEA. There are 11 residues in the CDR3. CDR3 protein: CSVGSLYEQYV. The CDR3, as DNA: TGCAGCGTTGGTTCGCTCTACGAGCAGTACGTC.

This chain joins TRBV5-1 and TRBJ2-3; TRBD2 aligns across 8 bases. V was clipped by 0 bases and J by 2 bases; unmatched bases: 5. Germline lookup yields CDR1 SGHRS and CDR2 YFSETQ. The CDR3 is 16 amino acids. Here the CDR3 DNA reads TGCGCCAGCAGCTTGGCCGCGCGGGGGGTCACAGATACGCAGTATTTT. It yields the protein CASSLAARGVTDTQYF.